This T cell receptor beta chain appears in the sequencing data of a study of T-cell memory formation after mild COVID-19. At least ten counts were recorded for this clonotype. The V end was cut by 3 bases, the J end by 3 bases, with 14 bases between. CDR3 length: 14 amino acids. The germline CDR1 and CDR2 sequences are DFQATT and SNEGSKA (reference sequence). MiXCR, run by TCRdb on the 5' RACE reads, gives a single entry per CDR3 protein. This repertoire shows 150,000 or so distinct CDR3 sequences, more than 9% found once; its top ten account for approximately 3.8%. J is TRBJ1-1 and V is TRBV20-1; D unclear. Sequenced: PBMCs or a T cell subset sorted from them (not recorded which). The clonotype originates from a man aged 18 to 30 who had mild COVID-19 (a few samples of this study predate the infection). Cell type and time point are not known. DNA for the CDR3: TGCAGTGCTAGGGAGCCCAGTACTCACACTGAAGCTTTCTTT. Its protein is CSAREPSTHTEAFF.